Presented here are 32 T cell receptor beta chains from one specimen sequenced in a study of T cell responses to AZD1222 COVID-19 vaccine (dated by TCRdb to the early 2020s). Library preparation used the immunoSEQ multiplex PCR assay. TCRdb limited this immuneACCESS table to in-frame rearrangements with V and J called. A share of clones is missing; checked studies link under half to unresolved V genes, and the rest is unexplained. This sample is represented by about 120,000 clones; 88% of them were singletons. About 1.6% of the sample goes to the ten largest clones. Taken with the paper, the label for time point translates to: baseline before first vaccination. Here the sequenced sample was peripheral blood, taken on day 0 of AZD1222 vaccination. All receptors derive from an adult in good health.

V usage is TRBV27 and J usage is TRBJ2-1; D unresolved. The CDR3 sequence is 13 residues long. Germline values: CDR1 MNHEY, CDR2 SMNVEV (reference sequence). V was shortened by 2 bases and J by 4 bases, with 6 bases between the two germline ends. The CDR3 loop reads CASSLNQYNEQFF. The CDR3 DNA sequence: TGTGCCAGCAGTTTAAACCAGTACAATGAGCAGTTCTTC.

This clone appeared once. The chain employs TRBV5-8 and TRBJ1-2, with 7 bases fitting TRBD1. This CDR3 is built from 14 residues. V was pared by 4 bases and J by 4 bases, with 7 bases of the junction left unmatched. Germline V lookup: CDR1 SGHTS, CDR2 YDEGEE. CDR3 in amino acids: CASSPRQGFYGYTF. The CDR3 coding sequence is TGTGCCAGCAGCCCTAGACAGGGCTTCTATGGCTACACCTTC.

The CDR3 sequence: CASSQGKDQPQHF. The CDR3 nucleotides are TGTGCCAGCAGTCAGGGGAAGGATCAGCCCCAGCATTTT. The rearrangement links TRBV12-3 or TRBV12-4 to TRBJ1-5; D might be TRBD1 (6 bases). This CDR3 is 13 amino acids long. The V gene lost 5 bases and the J gene lost 5 bases, with 10 bases spanning the gap.

The chain combines TRBV2 with TRBJ2-1; D is undetermined. Germline CDR1 is SNHLY and CDR2 is FYNNEI. The CDR3 contains 13 residues. The V end was cut by 3 bases, the J end by 3 bases, with 6 bases between. CDR3 bases: TGTGCCAGCAGTGAGCCTAGCTACAATGAGCAGTTCTTC. Its translation is CASSEPSYNEQFF.

The V gene is TRBV7-8, the J gene TRBJ1-2; possible D gene TRBD1, 6 bases. The CDR3 spans 12 residues. Germline V gives CDR1 SGHVS, CDR2 FQNEAQ. V lost 6 bases and J lost 7, with 12 bases in between. The CDR3 DNA reads TGTGCCAGCAGTCCTACAGGGTTTGGCTACACCTTC. Its protein is CASSPTGFGYTF.

The chain recombines TRBV19 with TRBJ1-4, with a weak D call TRBD1 (6 bases). Germline V gene data show CDR1 as LNHDA and CDR2 as SQIVND (reference sequence). The CDR3 length is 15 residues. V shed 5 bases and J shed 8 bases, with 18 bases lying between them. CDR3 sequence reads: CASSPAGTSYEKLFF. The CDR3 DNA is TGTGCCAGTAGTCCGGCCGGGACAAGTTACGAAAAACTGTTTTTT.

The rearrangement links TRBV7-9 to TRBJ1-1, with D possibly matching TRBD1 (5 bases). Looked up from germline, CDR1 is SEHNR and CDR2 is FQNEAQ (reference sequence). The CDR3 spans 13 residues. V gave up 1 base and J gave up 4 bases, with 7 bases separating them. The CDR3, as DNA: TGTGCCAGCAGCTTAGGAGGGGCCACTGAAGCTTTCTTT. Translating it yields CASSLGGATEAFF.

The genes are TRBV18 and TRBJ1-2; the D gene is possibly TRBD1 (6 bases). CDR3 length: 15 residues. Germline lookup yields CDR1 KGHSH and CDR2 LQKENI. Trimming took 2 bases from V and 8 from J, leaving 18 bases between them. CDR3 in amino acids: CASSPGGGRESGYTF. The DNA for the CDR3 is TGTGCCAGCTCACCAGGTGGGGGCAGGGAGTCCGGCTACACCTTC.

This chain connects TRBV15 to TRBJ1-2, with D unresolved. The CDR3 length is 16 residues. Germline V lookup: CDR1 LNHNV, CDR2 YYDKDF (reference sequence). V lost 5 bases and J 3 bases, leaving 19 bases between the germline ends. As DNA, the CDR3 is TGTGCCACCAGCGCAGAGAATTTTCCAGGCTACTATGGCTACACCTTC. Its protein is CATSAENFPGYYGYTF.

This rearrangement joins TRBV5-1 to TRBJ1-4; D may be TRBD1 (6 bases). This CDR3 is built from 18 residues. Germline V gives CDR1 SGHRS, CDR2 YFSETQ. V was trimmed by 0 bases and J by 1 base, leaving 16 bases between them. CDR3: CASSLGDRSPRTNEKLFF. The CDR3 nucleotides read TGCGCCAGCAGCTTGGGTGACAGGAGCCCAAGAACTAATGAAAAACTGTTTTTT.

A single count supports this clone. The chain joins TRBV7-6 to TRBJ2-1; 7 bases match TRBD2. J was trimmed by 8 bases and V by 5 bases; bases with no gene match: 6. The length of the CDR3 is 13 residues. CDR1 and CDR2 (germline): SGHVS, FNYEAQ. The CDR3: CASSLAGAHEQFF. CDR3 coding DNA: TGTGCCAGCAGCCTGGCGGGAGCCCATGAGCAGTTCTTC.

The rearrangement uses TRBV19 and TRBJ1-2; D gene unclear. CDR3 length: 16 amino acids. V was pared by 0 bases and J by 4 bases, with 15 bases between. Germline V gives CDR1 LNHDA, CDR2 SQIVND (reference sequence). The chain's CDR3 is CASSIDGKVDFYGYTF. Written as DNA, the CDR3 is TGTGCCAGTAGTATAGATGGAAAGGTCGACTTCTATGGCTACACCTTC.

The rearrangement links TRBV5-1 to TRBJ2-5; D remains ambiguous. With 0 bases removed from V and 1 base from J, the gap between germline ends came to 13 bases. The germline gives CDR1 SGHRS, CDR2 YFSETQ. CDR3 length equals 16 residues. The CDR3 loop reads CASSLVPNPLQETQYF. For the CDR3, the DNA is TGCGCCAGCAGCTTGGTCCCCAACCCGCTCCAAGAGACCCAGTACTTC.

V usage is TRBV3-1 (or the pseudogene TRBV3-2) and J usage is TRBJ2-5, with 8 bases lining up with TRBD1. The CDR3 runs 15 residues. Trimming at V came to 4 bases and at J to 5 bases, leaving 9 bases not matched to a gene. Germline values: CDR1 LGHDT, CDR2 YNNKEL (reference sequence). The CDR3 protein is CASSLRTGRPETQYF. The CDR3, as DNA: TGTGCCAGCAGCCTTCGGACAGGGAGGCCGGAGACCCAGTACTTC.

V is TRBV5-4 and J is TRBJ1-1; a weak D match, TRBD1 (6 bases). The CDR3 is 15 amino acids. V gave up 4 bases and J gave up 3 bases, with 16 bases separating them. CDR1 SGHNT and CDR2 YYREEE come from the germline V gene (reference sequence). Here the CDR3 reads CASSPLGGQDTEAFF. CDR3 coding DNA: TGTGCCAGCAGCCCATTAGGGGGTCAGGACACTGAAGCTTTCTTT.

The chain couples TRBV5-6 to TRBJ1-4, with D hard to call. The CDR3 contains 16 residues. Trimming removed 3 bases from V and 0 bases from J, with 12 bases in between. The germline CDR1 and CDR2 sequences are SGHDT and YYEEEE. The DNA for the CDR3 is TGTGCCAGCAGCTCCCTTGGGTTGGCAACTAATGAAAAACTGTTTTTT. Protein product: CASSSLGLATNEKLFF.

V gene TRBV19 combines with J gene TRBJ2-7; TRBD1 matches at 8 bases. CDR1 is LNHDA and CDR2 is SQIVND in the germline V gene (reference sequence). This CDR3 comprises 15 residues. The J segment lost 1 base and the V segment lost 5 bases, leaving 7 bases of the junction unmatched. The CDR3 is CASSADRGGSYEQYF. The CDR3 DNA follows: TGTGCCAGTAGTGCCGACAGGGGAGGTTCCTACGAGCAGTACTTC.

The V gene is TRBV5-6, the J gene TRBJ1-1; D gene unclear. The CDR3 loop spans 14 amino acids. Trimming removed 4 bases from V and 2 bases from J, with 12 bases in between. Germline assignment: CDR1 SGHDT and CDR2 YYEEEE. In DNA, the CDR3 is TGTGCCAGCAGCCCCCCGGACCTCAACACTGAAGCTTTCTTT. This gives the protein CASSPPDLNTEAFF.

The V call is TRBV5-1, the J call TRBJ2-1, with unresolved D. Trimming cost V 0 bases and J 2 bases, with 6 bases left between them. Looked up from germline, CDR1 is SGHRS and CDR2 is YFSETQ. CDR3 length: 14 residues. The CDR3 DNA reads TGCGCCAGCAGCTTGGGAGACACCTACAATGAGCAGTTCTTC. Residues: CASSLGDTYNEQFF.

The chain employs TRBV14 and TRBJ2-1; D is ambiguous. The CDR3 loop spans 12 amino acids. Germline assignment: CDR1 SGHDN and CDR2 FVKESK. V was shortened by 0 bases and J by 12 bases, with 9 bases between the two germline ends. DNA for the CDR3: TGTGCCAGCAGCCAAGATGAGATGAGGCAGTTCTTC. It yields the protein CASSQDEMRQFF.

The V gene is TRBV19, the J gene TRBJ1-5; the D is unclear. V lost 4 bases and J 2 bases, leaving 6 bases between the germline ends. The CDR3 has 13 residues. CDR1 LNHDA and CDR2 SQIVND come from the germline V gene (reference sequence). The CDR3 protein is CASSTLGNQPQHF. CDR3 DNA: TGTGCCAGTAGTACTCTCGGCAATCAGCCCCAGCATTTT.

V and J are TRBV10-3 and TRBJ1-1; D unclear. Trimming stripped 0 bases from V and 4 bases from J, with 9 bases between. CDR3 length equals 14 residues. The germline V gene encodes CDR1 ENHRY and CDR2 SYGVKD. CDR3 in amino acids: CAISESGLRTEAFF. In DNA, the CDR3 is TGTGCCATCAGTGAGTCGGGGTTACGCACTGAAGCTTTCTTT.

This chain links TRBV5-1 with TRBJ1-6; TRBD1 is a possible D gene (6 bases). The germline CDR1 and CDR2 sequences are SGHRS and YFSETQ. The CDR3 consists of 13 residues. V lost 8 bases to trimming and J lost 9 bases, with 15 bases between them. In DNA form, the CDR3 reads TGCGCCAGTGAACAAAGGGGGGGTTCACCCCTCCACTTT. Its protein product is CASEQRGGSPLHF.

CDR3 loop: CASSPPGQGNTEAFF. The CDR3 nucleotides read TGTGCCAGCTCACCTCCCGGACAGGGGAACACTGAAGCTTTCTTT. The chain has TRBV18 and TRBJ1-1; 8 bases align to TRBD1. Germline V gene sequence: CDR1 KGHSH, CDR2 LQKENI. V shed 3 bases and J 1 base; nucleotides not matched to a gene: 4. The CDR3 is 15 amino acids.

Only one count was recorded for this clone. This chain connects TRBV4-1 to TRBJ2-7, with TRBD1 matching 9 bases. There are 17 residues in the CDR3. The V and J ends lost 4 bases and 0 bases, in that order; junction bases with no gene match: 10. CDR1 and CDR2 from the germline V gene are MGHRA and YSYEKL. The CDR3 nucleotides read TGCGCCAGCAGCCCCGGGACAGGGCTGTTGAACTCCTACGAGCAGTACTTC. Translated, it gives CASSPGTGLLNSYEQYF.

This CDR3 is CSVQRAGRMNTEAFF. CDR3 in DNA: TGCAGCGTGCAAAGGGCGGGACGGATGAACACTGAAGCTTTCTTT. The chain combines TRBV29-1 with TRBJ1-1; maybe TRBD1 (5 bases). V lost 6 bases, J lost 0 bases, and 17 bases lay in between. There are 15 residues in the CDR3. Germline assignment: CDR1 SQVTM and CDR2 ANQGSEA.

V gene TRBV3-1 (or the pseudogene TRBV3-2) combines with J gene TRBJ1-1; D not resolved. The CDR3 contains 15 residues. Trimming cost V 1 base and J 3 bases, with 12 bases left between them. CDR1 and CDR2 (germline): LGHDT, YNNKEL (reference sequence). DNA of the CDR3: TGTGCCAGCAGCCAAGGGTGGCAGCAATACACTGAAGCTTTCTTT. Amino acid sequence: CASSQGWQQYTEAFF.

The chain employs TRBV29-1 and TRBJ2-5; D remains unclear. The V end lost 7 bases, the J end lost 6 bases, and 12 bases lay between the germline ends. Germline assignment: CDR1 SQVTM and CDR2 ANQGSEA. The CDR3 covers 11 residues. The CDR3 bases are TGCAGCGCCGAAGTGGGGAAGACCCAGTACTTC. It yields the protein CSAEVGKTQYF. Together with reference TRBV29-1 and TRBJ2-5, the CDR3 gives the full variable domain: SAVISQKPSRDICQRGTSLTIQCQVDSQVTMMFWYRQQPGQSLTLIATANQGSEATYESGFVIDKFPISRPNLTFSTLTVSNMSPEDSSIYLCSAEVGKTQYFGPGTRLLVL.

The rearrangement links TRBV6-5 to TRBJ1-2, with a tentative D call TRBD1 (5 bases). This CDR3 contains 12 residues. V lost 2 bases and J lost 6, with 7 bases in between. Looked up from germline, CDR1 is MNHEY and CDR2 is SVGAGI. CDR3 sequence reads: CASSYTGDGYTF. The DNA of the CDR3 is TGTGCCAGCAGTTACACGGGGGATGGCTACACCTTC.

V usage is TRBV2 and J usage is TRBJ2-7, with 9 bases lining up with TRBD1. The germline V gene has CDR1 SNHLY and CDR2 FYNNEI. The CDR3 covers 14 residues. V lost 5 bases to trimming and J lost 3 bases; unmatched junction nucleotides: 5. The CDR3 region has the DNA TGTGCCAGCAGTTCCGGGACAGGGTTCTACGAGCAGTACTTC. Amino acid sequence: CASSSGTGFYEQYF. The entire variable domain, with the rest obtained from reference TRBV2 and TRBJ2-7, is as follows: EPEVTQTPSHQVTQMGQEVILRCVPISNHLYFYWYRQILGQKVEFLVSFYNNEISEKSEIFDDQFSVERPDGSNFTLKIRSTKLEDSAMYFCASSSGTGFYEQYFGPGTRLTVT.

This clone was detected a few times. This sequence joins TRBV7-9 and TRBJ1-1; tentatively, D is TRBD1 (5 bases). V lost 4 bases to trimming and J lost 4 bases, with 7 bases between them. The CDR3 has 12 residues. CDR1 is SEHNR, CDR2 FQNEAQ, per germline (reference sequence). The CDR3 here is CASSSQVTEAFF. The CDR3 DNA reads as TGTGCCAGCAGCTCACAGGTCACTGAAGCTTTCTTT. Full variable domain (missing parts from reference TRBV7-9 and TRBJ1-1): DTGVSQNPRHKITKRGQNVTFRCDPISEHNRLYWYRQTLGQGPEFLTYFQNEAQLEKSRLLSDRFSAERPKGSFSTLEIQRTEQGDSAMYLCASSSQVTEAFFGQGTRLTVV.

The chain carries TRBV5-5 and TRBJ2-7; maybe TRBD1 (6 bases). With 1 base removed from V and 2 bases from J, the gap between germline ends came to 10 bases. CDR1 and CDR2 (germline): SGHKS, YYEKEE (reference sequence). The CDR3 is 14 amino acids. The CDR3 DNA reads TGTGCCAGCAGCTTGTCGCAGGGGACCTACGAGCAGTACTTC. As protein: CASSLSQGTYEQYF.